Included here is one TCR beta chain sequence, with context. The source of the sample is a study of metastatic and nonmetastatic thyroid tumors. Across the whole study: Both malignant and benign thyroid patients supplied peripheral blood and tumor or nodule tissue samples, across which the repertoires of these patients were then compared.

Patients had received no treatment of any kind before thyroid surgery. TCRdb re-processed the PCR reads through MiXCR. The data show more than 65,000 clones, with approximately 15% seen just once and less than 8.5% held by the top ten. The CDR3 is 16 residues long. Trimming shortened V by 0 bases and J by 0 bases, and 9 bases separated the two germline ends. Germline V gene data show CDR1 as LNHNV and CDR2 as YYDKDF (reference sequence). This sequence joins TRBV15 and TRBJ2-1; D call uncertain. Sequenced input: blood. The receptor was isolated from a male donor with papillary thyroid cancer or a benign thyroid nodule (not recorded which). Some clones in this sample may be carry-over from other donors' samples. In DNA, the CDR3 is TGTGCCACCAGCAGAGATACCTTGGACTCCTACAATGAGCAGTTCTTC. Translated: CATSRDTLDSYNEQFF.